A selection of T cell receptor beta chains follows, all from one sample in a study of cytomegalovirus exposure and HLA in healthy donors. The table came from immunoSEQ multiplex PCR; TCRdb's copy has only in-frame clones and leaves some out. Of some 170,000 clones listed, 80% to 90% were seen once; the top ten hold roughly an eighth. Sequencing was done on a sample of PBMCs. These TCRs come from a woman in her 50s in good health and CMV-seronegative. Each CDR3 is given with its conserved first and last residue. A D gene is named only where the DNA matches it firmly. Size values are once, few and many counts, or a class for expanded clones, and some rows have none.

>TRBV4-3|TRBJ2-7|-|-
CASSQDPSTYEQYF
TGCGCCAGCAGCCAAGATCCATCCACCTACGAGCAGTACTTC
>TRBV9|TRBJ2-3|TRBD1|-
CASSAGTGYTDTQYF
TGTGCCAGCAGCGCAGGGACAGGGTACACAGATACGCAGTATTTT
>TRBV10-3|TRBJ2-1|-|-
CAISETPQTVGSYNEQFF
TGTGCCATCAGTGAGACCCCCCAAACGGTTGGCTCCTACAATGAGCAGTTCTTC
>TRBV7-2|TRBJ2-2|-|-
CASSFSGPNTGELFF
TGTGCCAGCAGCTTTTCAGGGCCGAACACCGGGGAGCTGTTTTTT
>TRBV7-7|TRBJ2-1|TRBD1|-
CASSSSDADRGPQAWNEQFF
TGTGCCAGCAGCTCCTCAGACGCCGACAGGGGGCCTCAGGCTTGGAATGAGCAGTTCTTC
>TRBV5-1|TRBJ2-7|-|-
CASSPGAEGLSYEQYF
TGCGCCAGCAGCCCGGGAGCGGAGGGACTCTCCTACGAGCAGTACTTC
>TRBV10-3|TRBJ1-2|TRBD1|few
CAIRDRENYGYTF
TGTGCCATCAGGGACAGGGAGAACTATGGCTACACCTTC
>TRBV6-5|TRBJ2-7|TRBD2|-
CASSRPGLADEQYF
TGTGCCAGCAGTCGGCCGGGACTAGCGGACGAGCAGTACTTC
>TRBV18|TRBJ2-2|-|-
CASYRDTNTGELFF
TGTGCCAGCTATCGGGATACGAACACCGGGGAGCTGTTTTTT
>TRBV12-5|TRBJ1-5|-|-
CASGPGGNNQPQHF
TGTGCTAGTGGTCCCGGGGGAAACAATCAGCCCCAGCATTTT
>TRBV7-2|TRBJ2-7|-|few
CASSLVPESYEQYF
TGTGCCAGCAGCTTAGTTCCCGAGTCCTACGAGCAGTACTTC
>TRBV27|TRBJ2-1|TRBD2|few
CASAYSGRSSYNEQFF
TGTGCCAGCGCCTATAGCGGGAGGAGCTCCTACAATGAGCAGTTCTTC
>TRBV5-1|TRBJ1-6|-|-
CASSLEPRVGSPLHF
TGCGCCAGCAGCTTGGAGCCCAGGGTAGGTTCACCTCTCCACTTT
>TRBV19|TRBJ2-7|TRBD1|-
CASGTQGAHEQYF
TGTGCCAGCGGAACTCAGGGGGCCCACGAGCAGTACTTC
>TRBV2|TRBJ2-3|-|-
CASSATIGEEDTQYF
TGTGCCAGCAGTGCCACTATTGGCGAGGAAGATACGCAGTATTTT